This TCR beta chain was recovered during a study of blood T cell repertoires in COVID-19. Study as a whole: Samples came from the United States, Italy and Spain, spanning acute and convalescent COVID-19. In each case, the material was cDNA or gDNA derived from T cells, B-cell-depleted T cells, or PBMCs.

Original data processing: Amplification of reference gene primers provided the estimated nucleated cell counts. TCRdb's table, derived via immunoSEQ multiplex PCR, lists solely in-frame clones and lacks some. The V and J calls and clone size are taken from that table; D and trimming were inferred from the DNA. The table records about 130,000 clones, 81% of them present only once. This clonotype was obtained from a woman between 50 and 59 years old with acute or convalescent COVID-19. Sequences were obtained from peripheral blood.

The CDR3 sequence is CASTERGIIQYF. In DNA form, the CDR3 reads TGTGCCAGCACGGAGCGGGGGATCATTCAGTACTTC. The chain links TRBV2 to TRBJ2-4, with TRBD2 matching 8 bases. The CDR3 is 12 amino acids. In germline, CDR1 is SNHLY, CDR2 FYNNEI. Trimming took 7 bases from V and 9 from J; bases not matched to a gene: 5.